This TCR beta chain was captured by sequencing in a study of blood T cell repertoires in COVID-19. On the study more broadly: The United States, Italy and Spain supplied acute and convalescent COVID-19 samples. The cDNA or gDNA used as material had been derived from T cells, B-cell-depleted T cells, or PBMCs.

As originally analysed: Reference gene primer amplification gave nucleated cell count estimates. Profiled with immunoSEQ multiplex PCR; TCRdb holds only in-frame clones, not every one. V and J calls and clone size are as listed in that table; D and trimming were resolved from the DNA. The data contain 250,000 to 300,000 clones, roughly 87% of them singletons. Trimming cost V 4 bases and J 0 bases, with 9 bases left between them. Per the germline V gene, CDR1 is SQVTM and CDR2 is ANQGSEA. The CDR3 spans 13 residues. This clone came up a few times. This chain joins TRBV29-1 and TRBJ2-5; the D is unclear. Sequenced sample: peripheral blood. This sequence originates from a woman in her forties or fifties who had recovered from COVID-19. CDR3: CSVGQTYQETQYF. DNA for the CDR3: TGCAGCGTTGGGCAGACTTACCAAGAGACCCAGTACTTC.